In this sample, the clone carrying this T cell receptor (beta chain) turned up a few times. For the second PCR, which ran for 7 to 11 cycles, a sample-barcoded 5' primer and a J-beta primer mix were used. TCRdb reprocessed the 5' RACE reads via MiXCR and lists one record per CDR3 protein. The repertoire holds 600,000 to 800,000 distinct CDR3 sequences, with around 52% as singletons. This CDR3 contains 14 residues. The junction had 5 bases not matched to a gene; V was cut back by 6 bases and J by 2 bases. Germline V lookup: CDR1 SNHLY, CDR2 FYNNEI. These data are taken from a study of blood T cells in healthy people across ages.

Specimen: blood. V usage is TRBV2 and J usage is TRBJ2-7, with 9 positions matching TRBD2. The TCR was taken from an elderly woman in good health. For the CDR3, the DNA is TGTGCCAGCAGATTGACTAGCGGTCCCTACGAGCAGTACTTC. It specifies CASRLTSGPYEQYF.